One sample yielded the 10 T cell receptor beta chains listed below, sequenced in a study of T cells in Graves' hyperthyroidism and ophthalmopathy. TCR beta CDR3 sequences were amplified from RNA transcripts. The HTBI primer set was used in a first-round RT-PCR of the TCR CDR3. MiXCR, run by TCRdb on the multiplex PCR reads, gives a single entry per CDR3 protein. The table has around 720,000 distinct CDR3 sequences, 30% to 40% seen once; the top ten hold around 29%. Sequencing used blood. The receptor source for this set is a woman in her 40s with Graves' hyperthyroidism.

This clonotype has ten or more counts. The DNA of the CDR3 is TGTGCCAGTAGTAGGGACGTACGCTACACCTTC. Amino acid sequence: CASSRDVRYTF. V is TRBV19 and J is TRBJ1-2, with a weak D call TRBD1 (5 bases). Germline V gene sequence: CDR1 LNHDA, CDR2 SQIVND (reference sequence). V gave up 4 bases and J gave up 9 bases, with 9 bases separating them. The CDR3 is made up of 11 amino acids.

This clonotype was observed many times. The gene calls are TRBV5-1 and TRBJ2-2, with D perhaps TRBD2 (5 bases). The CDR3 totals 12 residues. Germline CDR1 SGHRS, CDR2 YFSETQ. The V end was cut by 5 bases, the J end by 5 bases, with 7 bases between. CDR3 loop: CASRRGTGELFF. CDR3 nucleotides: TGCGCCAGCAGAAGAGGGACCGGGGAGCTGTTTTTT.

The rearrangement uses TRBV7-8 and TRBJ2-7, with D unresolved. The V gene lost 8 bases and the J gene lost 2 bases, with 13 bases spanning the gap. Germline V lookup: CDR1 SGHVS, CDR2 FQNEAQ. The CDR3 totals 13 residues. The CDR3 region has the DNA TGTGCCAGCTCAGGCCAGCCTACCTACGAGCAGTACTTC. As protein: CASSGQPTYEQYF.

This clonotype was observed a handful of times. V usage is TRBV25-1 and J usage is TRBJ2-7, with D unclear. Trimming left V 8 bases short and J 4 bases short, with 12 bases between. Germline V lookup: CDR1 MGHDK, CDR2 SYGVNS. The CDR3 runs to 12 residues. The CDR3 DNA follows: TGTGCCAGCGGGGAAGAGCTTTACGAGCAGTACTTC. This encodes CASGEELYEQYF.

This clonotype was seen ten or more times. The chain carries TRBV4-2 and TRBJ2-7; the D gene is possibly TRBD2 (6 bases). Trimming stripped 0 bases from V and 4 bases from J, with 13 bases between. This CDR3 spans 15 amino acids. The germline gives CDR1 LGHNA, CDR2 YNFKEQ. CDR3 sequence reads: CASSQDEASVYEQYF. CDR3 bases: TGTGCCAGCAGCCAAGATGAGGCTAGCGTTTACGAGCAGTACTTC.

This clonotype was recorded at least ten times. The rearrangement uses TRBV15 and TRBJ2-2; TRBD2 agrees at 10 bases. CDR1 is LNHNV and CDR2 is YYDKDF in the germline V gene (reference sequence). This CDR3 region has 17 residues. V was pared by 0 bases and J by 7 bases, with 8 bases of the junction left unmatched. For the CDR3, the DNA is TGTGCCACCAGCAGAGATAGTTGGCTAGCGGGGGACGGGGAGCTGTTTTTT. This gives the protein CATSRDSWLAGDGELFF. Based on the CDR3 plus reference TRBV15 and TRBJ2-2, the full variable domain is DAMVIQNPRYQVTQFGKPVTLSCSQTLNHNVMYWYQQKSSQAPKLLFHYYDKDFNNEADTPDNFQSRRPNTSFCFLDIRSPGLGDTAMYLCATSRDSWLAGDGELFFGEGSRLTVL.

At least ten counts were recorded for this clonotype. V gene TRBV10-3 combines with J gene TRBJ2-5; D possibly corresponds to TRBD1 (5 bases). CDR3 length: 13 residues. V was trimmed by 3 bases and J by 2 bases, leaving 7 bases between them. Germline V lookup: CDR1 ENHRY, CDR2 SYGVKD. The DNA of the CDR3 is TGTGCCATCAGTGATCGACAGCAAGAGACCCAGTACTTC. This codes for CAISDRQQETQYF.

This clonotype was seen only a few times. The rearrangement links TRBV12-3 or TRBV12-4 to TRBJ2-7; D uncertain. V lost 6 bases to trimming and J lost 1 base, with 10 bases between them. CDR3 length equals 13 residues. CDR3 bases: TGTGCCAGCAGGAAATGGGAATCCTACGAGCAGTACTTC. Its protein is CASRKWESYEQYF.

Ten or more counts support this clonotype. CDR3 nucleotide sequence: TGTGCCAGCAGCGCAGCGGGGGTGAACACCGGGGAGCTGTTTTTT. Amino acids: CASSAAGVNTGELFF. V gene TRBV9 combines with J gene TRBJ2-2, with 8 nucleotides matching TRBD2. Losses at the gene ends were 3 bases for V and 1 base for J; bases not matched to a gene: 2. The CDR3 has 15 residues. Looked up from germline, CDR1 is SGDLS and CDR2 is YYNGEE. The full variable domain, its missing parts supplied by reference TRBV9 and TRBJ2-2, is DSGVTQTPKHLITATGQRVTLRCSPRSGDLSVYWYQQSLDQGLQFLIQYYNGEERAKGNILERFSAQQFPDLHSELNLSSLELGDSALYFCASSAAGVNTGELFFGEGSRLTVL.

V gene TRBV25-1 combines with J gene TRBJ2-7; perhaps TRBD2 as D (5 bases). The germline V gene encodes CDR1 MGHDK and CDR2 SYGVNS. Trimming cost V 6 bases and J 7 bases, with 19 bases left between them. The CDR3 spans 14 residues. This CDR3 is CASRGELRYNEQYF. As DNA, the CDR3 is TGTGCCAGCAGGGGAGAGTTAAGGTACAATGAGCAGTACTTC.